This T cell receptor (beta chain) is from a study of T cell repertoires in ileal Crohn's disease. Study at large: The M0 sample came from the inflamed ileal portion of the resected specimen. Approximately 500 nanograms of biopsy DNA per sample underwent TCRB immunosequencing.

The table came from immunoSEQ multiplex PCR; TCRdb's copy has only in-frame clones and leaves some out. The table records 5,400 or so clones, 82% of them present only once. Deletions cut 5 bases from V and 2 bases from J, with 11 bases between. Germline CDR1 is MRHNA and CDR2 is SNTAGT. The CDR3 contains 14 residues. Time point defined: inflamed ileum from the surgical specimen. This clone was recorded only once. The clonotype originates from an adult with Crohn's disease. The sequencing input was ileal tissue. This chain uses TRBV6-4 with TRBJ2-3, with D perhaps matching TRBD1 (5 bases). The CDR3 nucleotides are TGTGCCAGCAGTCAACAGGCTTCCACAGATACGCAGTATTTT. This codes for CASSQQASTDTQYF.